These T cell receptor beta chains were read from a single sample in a study of T cells in Graves' hyperthyroidism and ophthalmopathy. In TCRdb, the multiplex PCR reads were re-called with MiXCR into one record per CDR3 protein. The sample lists roughly 100,000 distinct CDR3 sequences, over 45% seen once, with approximately 25% in the top ten. Source material: blood. The source of these receptors is a man aged 40-49 years with Graves' hyperthyroidism. The CDR3 runs from the conserved cysteine through the conserved F or W. D genes are given only for firm matches. Size values are once, few and many counts, or a class for expanded clones, and some rows have none.

size,J,V,D,DNA,CDR3
NA,TRBJ1-4,TRBV20-1,NA,TGCAGTGCCACTCGGGCGGGGGTTAAGGAAAAACTGTTTTTT,CSATRAGVKEKLFF
NA,TRBJ2-5,TRBV7-2,TRBD1,TGTGCCAGCAGTCCTCTTACGACAGGGCGGACAGAGACCCTGTACTTC,CASSPLTTGRTETLYF
NA,TRBJ1-5,TRBV3-1,NA,TGTGCCAGCAGCCAACGGGGAGGGTCCGGGACCTTCAATCAGCCCCAGCATTTT,CASSQRGGSGTFNQPQHF
NA,TRBJ2-7,TRBV7-2,NA,TGTGCCAGCAGCTTAGAGGGAATCTCCTACGAGCAGTACTTC,CASSLEGISYEQYF
many,TRBJ1-5,TRBV2,TRBD1,TGTGCCAGCAGCGGACAGGGAGGCAATCAGCCCCAGCATTTT,CASSGQGGNQPQHF
many,TRBJ1-1,TRBV6-4,NA,TGTGCCAGCAGTGCTGAGATGAACACTGAAGCTTTCTTT,CASSAEMNTEAFF
NA,TRBJ1-1,TRBV29-1,TRBD1,TGCAGCGTACTTGAAACAGGGGGGGATGAAGCTTTCTTT,CSVLETGGDEAFF
once,TRBJ1-1,TRBV10-3,TRBD1,TGTGCCATCAGGCGGAACAGGGGGAACACTGAAGCTTTCTTT,CAIRRNRGNTEAFF
NA,TRBJ1-3,TRBV7-9,NA,TGTGCCAGCAGCTTCCGTGTCTCTGGAAACACCATATATTTT,CASSFRVSGNTIYF
many,TRBJ2-1,TRBV19,TRBD1,TGTGCCAGTAGTAGAACAGGGGGCATATCCTACAATGAGCAGTTCTTC,CASSRTGGISYNEQFF
NA,TRBJ2-1,TRBV29-1,TRBD1,TGCAGCGTGGCCGGGACAGGCCACAATGAGCCGTCCTTC,CSVAGTGHNEPSF
few,TRBJ2-3,TRBV11-2,TRBD2,TGTGCCAGCAGCCAAGATCCATCGGGCGGGGGGCTGGCAGATACGCAGTATTTT,CASSQDPSGGGLADTQYF
NA,TRBJ2-3,TRBV15,TRBD1,TGTGCCACCAGCAGAGATGTCCCCGGACAGGGTGGAACAGATACGCAGTATTTT,CATSRDVPGQGGTDTQYF
many,TRBJ2-3,TRBV5-8,TRBD2,TGTGCCAGCAGCACCATGACTAGCTTAACAGATACGCAGTATTTT,CASSTMTSLTDTQYF
many,TRBJ1-4,TRBV2,TRBD1,TGTGCCAGCAGTGGGACAGGGCCTGAAAAACTGTTTTTT,CASSGTGPEKLFF
many,TRBJ1-6,TRBV5-8,NA,TGTGCCAGCAGCTCCGGAAGGGGTGTTGGGAATTCACCCCTCCACTTT,CASSSGRGVGNSPLHF
NA,TRBJ1-5,TRBV7-8,NA,TGTGCCAGCAGCTTAGCGGGCAGAAGGAGCAATCAGCCCCAGCATTTT,CASSLAGRRSNQPQHF
many,TRBJ2-1,TRBV7-8,NA,TGTGCCAGCAGCTTAGCGAGGAACAATGAGCAGTTCTTC,CASSLARNNEQFF
NA,TRBJ2-3,TRBV10-3,NA,TGTGCCATCAGTGGGGAGGGGGATAGGTTACAACCGTATTTT,CAISGEGDRLQPYF
many,TRBJ1-1,TRBV2,NA,TGTGCCAGCAGTGCGGAGGGTGGGGGCACTGAAGCTTTCTTT,CASSAEGGGTEAFF
many,TRBJ1-1,TRBV7-9,NA,TGTGCCAGCAGCTCCCGGAACACTGAAGCTTTCTTT,CASSSRNTEAFF
many,TRBJ2-7,TRBV7-8,TRBD1,TGTGCCAGCAGTTCGGGGACAGGTACTTCCTACGAGCAGTACTTC,CASSSGTGTSYEQYF
many,TRBJ2-5,TRBV20-1,TRBD2,TGCAGTGCCAACATTGGGGGGGGAGAGACCCAGTACTTC,CSANIGGGETQYF
many,TRBJ1-2,TRBV5-4,TRBD1,TGTGCCAGCAGGGCGGGACAGGGTGTACGGGGCTACACCTTC,CASRAGQGVRGYTF
once,TRBJ1-4,TRBV19,NA,TGTGCCAGTAGTATTGTCGCCGGCGGGAATGAAAAACTGTTTTTT,CASSIVAGGNEKLFF
NA,TRBJ1-4,TRBV7-9,NA,TGTGCCAGCCGCCGGGGGTGGAGTAATGAAAAACTGTTTTTT,CASRRGWSNEKLFF
NA,TRBJ2-7,TRBV11-3,NA,TGCGCCAGCAGCTTTTGGACACTCTACGAGCAGTGCTTC,CASSFWTLYEQCF
many,TRBJ2-7,TRBV11-3,TRBD2,TGTGCCAGCAGCTTAGGGCGGGCAGCGGGAGATCGGGAGCAGTACTTC,CASSLGRAAGDREQYF
NA,TRBJ2-2,TRBV10-3,NA,TGTGCCATCAGTTCCGCAGGGGAGCTGTTTTTT,CAISSAGELFF
NA,TRBJ1-1,TRBV5-6,NA,TGTGCCAGCAGCTTGGAGGGGACGCTAGCGGGAAACACTGAAGCTTTCTTT,CASSLEGTLAGNTEAFF
many,TRBJ2-7,TRBV5-5,TRBD1,TGTGCCAGCAGCTTCCAGGGGGCTTACGAGCAGTACTTC,CASSFQGAYEQYF
NA,TRBJ1-1,TRBV9,TRBD1,TGTGCCAGCAGCCCCCGGCAGGGGGCGCGAATGAACACTGAAGCTTTCTTT,CASSPRQGARMNTEAFF
many,TRBJ1-6,TRBV14,NA,TGTGCCAGCAGCCAAGAGCTCACAAAGAATTCACCCCTCCACTTT,CASSQELTKNSPLHF
many,TRBJ2-1,TRBV5-6,NA,TGTGCCAGCAGCCTTCTTACCCGGGACGGCAATGAGCAGTTCTTC,CASSLLTRDGNEQFF
many,TRBJ2-7,TRBV2,NA,TGTGCCAGCAGTGATTTAGATGTTCGATACGAGCAGTACTTC,CASSDLDVRYEQYF
NA,TRBJ1-1,TRBV11-2,NA,TGTGCCAGCAGCTTAGTGGGGCCGGACACTGAAGCTTTCTTT,CASSLVGPDTEAFF
NA,TRBJ2-6,TRBV6-6,TRBD1,TGTGCCAGCAGTTACCAAGGACAGGGTTTGCGCTCTGGGGCCAACGTCCTGACTTTC,CASSYQGQGLRSGANVLTF
NA,TRBJ2-1,TRBV9,TRBD2,TGTGCCAGCAGCTTCGGACTAGCGGGGTGTTACAATGAGCAGTTCTTC,CASSFGLAGCYNEQFF
many,TRBJ2-1,TRBV5-4,NA,TGTGCCAGCTCCGAAGCTCCTCGCAATGAGCAGTTCTTC,CASSEAPRNEQFF
many,TRBJ2-7,TRBV6-2/TRBV6-3,NA,TGTGCCAGCACACGTCGGGACGAGTACTCCTACGAGCAGTACTTC,CASTRRDEYSYEQYF
many,TRBJ2-3,TRBV5-1,NA,TGCGCCAGCAGCTTCCAGATTCTTCCCGATACGCAGTATTTT,CASSFQILPDTQYF